This entry concerns a single T cell receptor (beta chain). This clone was found a few times. Its cognate antigen has yet to be identified. There are no base qualities to consult, and no much larger clone falls within one base. The data were obtained in a study of cytomegalovirus exposure and HLA in healthy donors (dated by TCRdb to between 2016 and 2019). Notes on the research overall: In an earlier analysis of under 750 of the donors, 276 Gb of sequence data and 120 million or so unique TCR beta sequences from roughly 200 million T cells were reported. An early release that covered some 640 HLA-typed donors contained approximately 290 gigabases of sequencing data and some 87 million unique TCR sequences. Of the 350 to 450 genotyped donors, about 80% fell in the genetic ancestry cluster associated with self-reported Caucasian donors. The aim of the study was to test whether cataloging public T cell receptors could identify signatures of past pathogen exposure. The study used immunosequencing to profile the T cell repertoires of 666 subjects and linked those repertoires to cytomegalovirus serostatus. Besides the first cohort of 666 subjects, a separate validation cohort made up of roughly 120 different subjects was used. To predict cytomegalovirus infection status, the study combined high-throughput TCR immunosequencing, statistical association of individual TCRs with disease status, and machine learning. To study patterns of TCR occurrence, a later analysis re-analyzed previously published TCR beta repertoires from 700 or so donors and added high-resolution HLA genotyping. In the later analysis, no new phenotypic data were used to find candidate immune exposures; instead, reliance was placed on TCR beta sequences and their occurrence across donors. An earlier analysis of several hundred of the donors applied high-throughput TCR beta sequencing to assess whether each TCR beta V gene segment acted as functional or pseudogenic. Donor age, sex, ethnicity and CMV serostatus were collected together with the repertoire data. A later genetic analysis used genome-wide SNP genotypes for about 60% of the roughly 700 donors, treating that subset as a discovery cohort. All discovery cohort repertoires had been generated using a single sequencing platform. Both class I and class II loci were covered by HLA typing, at four-digit resolution. Typing coverage differed by locus: A, B, C, DRB1 and DQB1 were typed in roughly 620-630 donors, DQA1 in roughly 510, DPA1 in some 610, and DPB1 in approximately 450. Because of strong linkage in the cohort, four or five DR-DQ haplotypes were treated as single units for association and clustering. Among roughly 400 genotyped donors of the cohort, an average of around 250,000 unique TCR beta nucleotide sequences was sequenced per donor, of which about 18% were non-productive.

The cohort consisted of hundreds of healthy bone marrow donors. At the time of sampling, every cohort member was nominally healthy, though immune exposures that went unrecorded were likely present. The donor was CMV seropositive and was included in the group of some 290 seropositive cohort members. A peripheral blood sample was provided by each donor, and peripheral blood mononuclear cells were used for TCR beta sequencing. Genomic DNA was extracted from the blood cell samples with the Qiagen DNeasy Blood Extraction Kit. Overall study results and their limits: It was suggested by the authors that the approach could potentially be generalized to other disease states and immunological phenotypes. The presence/absence analyses assumed that sequencing depth was roughly uniform across donors, and that assumption may not be true. Across donors, most TCR sequences were observed very rarely, whereas some public TCRs were present in many individuals. Most CMV-associated TCR beta chains appeared to be HLA-restricted in a later analysis, and the HLA associations seemed to be driven largely by CMV exposure. When HLA alleles, especially DR and DQ, strongly co-occurred, TCR associations were difficult to assign to individual alleles. A few of the identified cytomegalovirus-associated TCR beta chains were confirmed in vitro to be specific for cytomegalovirus antigens. Because the 87-base-pair reads could not distinguish some IMGT-functional V segments, including TRBV6-2 and TRBV6-3, those segments were excluded. In a later analysis, HLA-associated TCR beta chains were found to be more clonally expanded and to have lower generation probabilities than equally common non-associated chains. CMV serostatus was the only immune exposure information available for the cohort. In a later analysis, several top co-occurrence clusters were reported to appear linked to parvovirus B19, influenza, CMV and Epstein-Barr virus. Seventeen rarely observed V segments, including chromosome 9 orphons, were excluded from the earlier analysis of about 610 of the donors because counts were too low. A group of highly shared sequence variants was considered likely to be a technical artifact of the sequencing pipeline. In a later analysis, the rate of TCR association differed among HLA loci, with DRB1 alleles having the most associated TCRs and HLA-C alleles having the fewest. A further reported finding was that TCR beta sequences accurately predicted the HLA-A and HLA-B alleles for most subjects in the first cohort. The cohort was sequenced for TCR beta chains only, and without alpha or paired-chain data the features that could be detected were limited. A later analysis associated about 17,000 TCR beta sequences with specific HLA alleles at a false discovery rate of 0.05. V-gene and J-gene trimming of TCR beta chains was associated with a missense DCLRE1C variant in a later genetic analysis, and the association was replicated in an independent cohort. In the study, some 160 TCR beta chains were listed as associated with cytomegalovirus. Linkage disequilibrium might explain the correlated functional status among segregating V segments, but an unknown experimental factor could not be ruled out. In an earlier analysis of roughly 500 of the donors, most TCR beta V segments appeared in productive rearrangements about 87% or about 30% of the time, broadly matching IMGT annotations. A later genetic analysis reported fewer N-insertions in productive TCRs among donors in an Asian-associated ancestry cluster than the roughly 700-donor mean. Because HLA typing was missing for some donors at each locus, association tests included only the typed subset. The classifier was reported to diagnose cytomegalovirus status with high specificity and sensitivity in both the original cohort and the validation cohort.

The V end gives up 0 bases and the J end 2 bases, leaving 5 bases in the junction not matched to a gene. The CDR1 and CDR2 encoded by the germline V gene are SGHTA and FQGNSA. The CDR3 runs 17 residues from the cysteine to the phenylalanine. Only the CDR3 DNA stays, 51 bases, in frame from base 1. Libraries were built with the immunoSEQ multiplex PCR assay. For the multiplex PCR, a mixture combining 60 forward primers for TCR Vbeta segments and 13 reverse primers for TCR Jbeta segments was used. Amplification of the CDR3 region of rearranged TCR beta genes was performed with a multiplex PCR assay on genomic DNA. On the Illumina HiSeq System, the amplified TCR beta libraries were sequenced as 87-base-pair reads. Per the authors' processing: A later analysis tallied 80 million to 95 million unique TCR beta chains across the 666 repertoires, and some 10 million of those chains were shared by two or more donors. Raw reads were error-corrected and collapsed into unique sequences with a nearest-neighbor algorithm that merged closely related sequences to remove PCR and sequencing errors. To assign V, D and J gene segments, CDR3 sequences were aligned to IMGT reference sequences. For a sequence to be retained, a match of at least six nucleotides to both a V gene segment and a J gene segment was required. A rearrangement was called productive if the CDR3 had no stop codons and remained in frame with V and J, and every other rearrangement was called non-productive. CDR3 was defined by IMGT convention, running from the second conserved V-encoded cysteine to the conserved J-encoded phenylalanine. The earlier analysis of roughly 590 of the donors excluded any sequence lacking an unambiguous match to a single V gene segment. In an earlier analysis of more than 500 of the donors, a V segment was called functional when productive rearrangements were above 56.7%, and segregating when the standard deviation between donors exceeded 5%. To diagnose cytomegalovirus status from the catalog of TCR beta chain sequences, a statistical classification framework was built. A later analysis assigned V and J genes by comparing TCR nucleotide sequences with IMGT/GENE-DB human TR gene sequences. The TCRdist pipeline was used in a later analysis to assign CDR3 sequences and most-parsimonious VDJ recombination scenarios. In a later analysis, every TCR beta chain was defined by the combination of its CDR3 amino acid sequence and its V-gene family, and reads without a unique V-gene family were dropped. A later analysis removed 592 highly shared, low-generation-probability nucleotide sequences to deal with suspected cross-contamination and a sequencing artifact. For each public chain, a later analysis derived a clonal expansion index from normalized ranks of inferred template counts within each repertoire. A later analysis computed generation probabilities with a VDJ recombination model fitted to out-of-frame rearrangements, and checked the results against IGoR. In a later analysis, TCR-TCR, TCR-HLA and TCR-CMV co-occurrence was scored with hypergeometric tests, and a repertoire-size bias correction was applied to TCR pairs. In a later analysis, false discovery rates were estimated by permuting HLA or CMV assignments 20 times. A later analysis grouped co-occurring TCRs with DBSCAN, adding TCRdist sequence similarity when clustering within HLA-allele-positive subsets. For co-occurrence clustering, repertoires with fewer than 30,000 or more than 120,000 public chains were excluded, along with roughly 5 repertoires with anomalous nucleotide sharing. Sourced from immuneACCESS, this table was stored by TCRdb with only in-frame sequences that have V and J called. A share of the clones is absent; for the studies checked, an unresolved V gene accounts for under half, and the remainder has no known explanation. V and J calls and clone size are copied from that table; D and trimming were computed from the DNA. A total of some 99,000 clones appear in this sample, roughly 69% of them only once. Roughly 5.3% of the sample comes from the top ten.

In this chain, TRBV7-2 is recombined with TRBJ2-3; the junction holds 10 bases that match TRBD2. This TCR was sampled from a woman between 65 and 79 years old in good health and CMV-seropositive. The sequenced sample consisted of PBMCs. Here the CDR3 is given as CASSLAIAGGSTDTQYF. The nucleotides are TGTGCCAGCAGCTTAGCGATAGCGGGGGGCTCCACAGATACGCAGTATTTT.